Shown below are 18 T cell receptor beta chains from a single sample sequenced in a study of PD-L1 blockade in urothelial cancer. Time point noted: pretreatment peripheral blood. Clones were read by immunoSEQ multiplex PCR, and TCRdb kept only the in-frame ones, dropping some. The sample contains about 130,000 clones, approximately 84% of which appear only once. The sequenced sample was PBMCs, obtained around atezolizumab (anti-PD-L1) treatment. Source of these receptors: a man aged 50-59 years with urothelial cancer.

The chain uses TRBV6-4 and TRBJ2-5, with 7 bases lining up with TRBD2. The ends lost 6 bases at V and 2 bases at J; junction bases unmatched: 6. CDR1 is MRHNA and CDR2 is SNTAGT in the germline V gene. The CDR3 covers 14 residues. CDR3 sequence (DNA): TGTGCCAGCAGGACTAGGGGACTACAAGAGACCCAGTACTTC. Translating it yields CASRTRGLQETQYF.

The rearrangement joins TRBV5-1 to TRBJ2-2; weak D call: TRBD1 (5 bases). Deletions cut 4 bases from V and 7 bases from J, with 11 bases between. The CDR3 extends over 13 amino acids. Germline CDR1 is SGHRS and CDR2 is YFSETQ. The CDR3: CASSSQGYGELFF. The DNA for the CDR3 is TGCGCCAGCAGCAGCCAGGGTTACGGGGAGCTGTTTTTT.

V and J are TRBV30 and TRBJ2-1, with D perhaps matching TRBD2 (5 bases). This CDR3 spans 15 amino acids. Per germline, CDR1 GTSNPN and CDR2 SVGIG (reference sequence). V was pared by 1 base and J by 5 bases, with 15 bases between. Here the CDR3 DNA reads TGTGCCTGGAGTGAGGGCGGACTCTCTAACAATGAGCAGTTCTTC. Its translation is CAWSEGGLSNNEQFF.

This chain links TRBV19 with TRBJ1-2; tentatively, D is TRBD1 (5 bases). V gave up 5 bases and J gave up 5 bases, with 9 bases separating them. The CDR3 is made up of 12 amino acids. CDR1 is LNHDA and CDR2 is SQIVND in the germline V gene (reference sequence). The CDR3 sequence is CASSVRQYGYTF. The DNA of the CDR3 is TGTGCCAGTAGTGTTCGACAGTATGGCTACACCTTC. Full variable domain (remainder filled in from reference TRBV19 and TRBJ1-2): DGGITQSPKYLFRKEGQNVTLSCEQNLNHDAMYWYRQDPGQGLRLIYYSQIVNDFQKGDIAEGYSVSREKKESFPLTVTSAQKNPTAFYLCASSVRQYGYTFGSGTRLTVV.

The genes are TRBV18 and TRBJ2-2; D not certain. The V gene's germline CDR1 is KGHSH and CDR2 LQKENI. Trimming cost V 6 bases and J 1 base, with 12 bases left between them. There are 15 residues in the CDR3. CDR3 nucleotide sequence: TGTGCCAGCTCCAAGACAACCAAGAACACCGGGGAGCTGTTTTTT. Translating it yields CASSKTTKNTGELFF. Drawing the rest from reference TRBV18 and TRBJ2-2, the complete variable domain is NAGVMQNPRHLVRRRGQEARLRCSPMKGHSHVYWYRQLPEEGLKFMVYLQKENIIDESGMPKERFSAEFPKEGPSILRIQQVVRGDSAAYFCASSKTTKNTGELFFGEGSRLTVL.

The chain couples TRBV15 to TRBJ2-7; possibly TRBD2 for D (6 bases). This CDR3 spans 13 amino acids. Germline CDR1 is LNHNV and CDR2 is YYDKDF (reference sequence). V shed 5 bases and J shed 8 bases, with 16 bases lying between them. CDR3 sequence: CATSLGRELQQYF. The DNA for the CDR3 is TGTGCCACCAGCCTGGGACGGGAGTTGCAGCAGTACTTC.

This rearrangement joins TRBV2 to TRBJ1-1; 9 bases are shared with TRBD1. V lost 7 bases to trimming and J lost 4 bases; unmatched junction nucleotides: 7. CDR1 SNHLY and CDR2 FYNNEI come from the germline V gene. This CDR3 is 14 amino acids long. Written as DNA, the CDR3 is TGTGCCAGCACCGACCGGACAGGGGTCACTGAAGCTTTCTTT. This codes for CASTDRTGVTEAFF.

The V gene is TRBV5-4, the J gene TRBJ1-6; 10 bases are shared with TRBD1. The germline CDR1 and CDR2 sequences are SGHNT and YYREEE (reference sequence). Trimming cost V 4 bases and J 8 bases; bases outside gene matches: 3. This CDR3 is built from 14 residues. The CDR3 reads CASSRTGGDSPLHF. CDR3 nucleotides: TGTGCCAGCAGCCGGACAGGGGGAGATTCACCCCTCCACTTT.

This chain links TRBV18 with TRBJ2-3, with 9 bases that match TRBD2. The CDR3 runs to 16 residues. Germline CDR1 and CDR2: KGHSH and LQKENI. V was clipped by 3 bases and J by 1 base; unmatched bases: 5. The CDR3 protein is CASSPLAGPRTDTQYF. In DNA form, the CDR3 reads TGTGCCAGCTCACCGCTAGCGGGACCCCGCACAGATACGCAGTATTTT. The complete variable domain, with remaining parts taken from reference TRBV18 and TRBJ2-3, reads NAGVMQNPRHLVRRRGQEARLRCSPMKGHSHVYWYRQLPEEGLKFMVYLQKENIIDESGMPKERFSAEFPKEGPSILRIQQVVRGDSAAYFCASSPLAGPRTDTQYFGPGTRLTVL.

The chain has TRBV5-6 and TRBJ1-1; TRBD1 matches at 12 bases. With 5 bases clipped from V and 7 bases from J, the junction kept 6 bases outside the gene matches. Germline V gene sequence: CDR1 SGHDT, CDR2 YYEEEE. This CDR3 spans 14 amino acids. CDR3 nucleotides: TGTGCCAGCAGTTGGGACAGGGGGCTTGATGAAGCTTTCTTT. Translating gives CASSWDRGLDEAFF.

The rearrangement joins TRBV6-5 to TRBJ2-7; 7 positions match TRBD1. The junction had 6 bases not matched to a gene; V was cut back by 6 bases and J by 4 bases. This CDR3 has 13 amino acids. Per germline, CDR1 MNHEY and CDR2 SVGAGI. CDR3 in amino acids: CASSLDREYEQYF. In DNA form, the CDR3 reads TGTGCCAGCAGCCTCGACAGGGAATACGAGCAGTACTTC.

The chain has TRBV7-9 and TRBJ2-1, with a tentative D call TRBD2 (6 bases). The length of the CDR3 is 13 residues. V was shortened by 4 bases and J by 6 bases, with 10 bases between the two germline ends. Germline values: CDR1 SEHNR, CDR2 FQNEAQ (reference sequence). The CDR3 DNA sequence: TGTGCCAGCAGCTACGCGGGAAGCAATGAGCAGTTCTTC. This gives the protein CASSYAGSNEQFF.

The chain links TRBV6-5 to TRBJ1-1, with a tentative D call TRBD1 (5 bases). V was clipped by 2 bases and J by 0 bases, with 7 bases between them. CDR3 length: 14 amino acids. The V gene's germline CDR1 is MNHEY and CDR2 SVGAGI. The CDR3 region has the DNA TGTGCCAGCAGTTACCGACAGCTGAACACTGAAGCTTTCTTT. Translation: CASSYRQLNTEAFF.

The chain is built from TRBV30 and TRBJ1-6; possible D gene TRBD1, 5 bases. CDR3 size: 14 residues. Deletions cut 1 base from V and 4 bases from J, with 8 bases between. The germline gives CDR1 GTSNPN, CDR2 SVGIG (reference sequence). The CDR3, as DNA: TGTGCCTGGAGTGCCGGGGGATATAATTCACCCCTCCACTTT. It is translated as CAWSAGGYNSPLHF.

V and J are TRBV28 and TRBJ1-1; tentatively, D is TRBD1 (5 bases). The CDR3 has 12 residues. V was cut by 3 bases and J by 8 bases, with 10 bases left in between. Germline V gives CDR1 MDHEN, CDR2 SYDVKM. CDR3 region: CASSLSDREAFF. The CDR3 nucleotides read TGTGCCAGCAGTTTGTCCGACAGAGAAGCTTTCTTT.

This clone has a single count. The V gene is TRBV7-6, the J gene TRBJ2-2; a weak D match, TRBD1 (5 bases). Germline loops: CDR1 SGHVS, CDR2 FNYEAQ. The length of the CDR3 is 16 residues. Trimming removed 1 base from V and 4 bases from J, with 13 bases in between. This CDR3 is CASSLGQPGFTGELFF. DNA of the CDR3: TGTGCCAGCAGCTTAGGACAGCCAGGGTTCACCGGGGAGCTGTTTTTT.

This rearrangement joins TRBV18 to TRBJ2-5; the match to TRBD1 covers 10 bases. The J call is uncertain, as TRBJ2-7 better fits the DNA end. There are 16 residues in the CDR3. Germline loops: CDR1 KGHSH, CDR2 LQKENI. The CDR3, as DNA: TGTGCCAGCTCACCACCGGGGACAGGGGCAATTCTCGAGCAGTACTTC. Its translation is CASSPPGTGAILEQYF.

The rearrangement uses TRBV9 and TRBJ2-7; D may be TRBD2 (6 bases). This CDR3 spans 18 amino acids. In germline, CDR1 is SGDLS, CDR2 YYNGEE. Trimming shortened V by 4 bases and J by 4 bases, and 27 bases separated the two germline ends. The CDR3 spells CASSPTRGPGLVLYEQYF. The CDR3 bases are TGTGCCAGCAGCCCTACGCGGGGTCCGGGACTCGTGTTATACGAGCAGTACTTC.